These 24 T cell receptor beta chains came from one sample sequenced in a study of identical twins. TCRdb analysed the 5' RACE reads with MiXCR anew, one entry per CDR3 protein. The sample holds approximately 530,000 distinct CDR3 sequences, around 20% seen once. This sample was shared with a second study, whose subject was yellow fever vaccine responses in identical twins.

Sequenced: CD4+ T cells sorted from blood. Receptors originate from a woman between 18 and 30 years old in good health.

In DNA, the CDR3 is TGTGCCAGCAGTATCCCCGGCGGGGACACCGGGGAGCTGTTTTTT. Amino acids: CASSIPGGDTGELFF. The J gene is TRBJ2-2, the V gene TRBV6-1; D might be TRBD2 (6 bases). Germline V gene lookup returns CDR1 MNHNS and CDR2 SASEGT. The CDR3 is made up of 15 amino acids. V was shortened by 5 bases and J by 3 bases, with 13 bases between the two germline ends.

The chain recombines TRBV29-1 with TRBJ1-5; the D is unclear. The CDR3 extends over 15 amino acids. Germline V lookup: CDR1 SQVTM, CDR2 ANQGSEA. Trimming left V 3 bases short and J 4 bases short, with 16 bases between. The CDR3: CSVESRGRLNQPQHF. The CDR3 DNA follows: TGCAGCGTTGAGTCCCGGGGTCGGCTTAATCAGCCCCAGCATTTT.

The chain links TRBV20-1 to TRBJ2-7; 7 bases are shared with TRBD2. This CDR3 region has 15 residues. CDR1 and CDR2 from the germline V gene are DFQATT and SNEGSKA (reference sequence). Trimming at V came to 2 bases and at J to 2 bases, leaving 9 bases not matched to a gene. CDR3 region: CSARIPGLTTYEQYF. DNA for the CDR3: TGCAGTGCTAGAATCCCGGGACTAACGACCTACGAGCAGTACTTC.

The gene calls are TRBV5-1 and TRBJ1-5; perhaps TRBD1 as D (6 bases). Per the germline V gene, CDR1 is SGHRS and CDR2 is YFSETQ. Between the trimmed V and J ends, which lost 0 bases and 5 bases, there was a span of 12 bases. The CDR3 runs to 15 residues. The CDR3 region is CASSLGGAQDQPQHF. DNA of the CDR3: TGCGCCAGCAGCTTGGGGGGGGCGCAGGATCAGCCCCAGCATTTT.

The genes are TRBV9 and TRBJ2-3; no clear D. V shed 0 bases and J shed 4 bases, with 6 bases lying between them. The CDR3 covers 13 residues. Germline V gene lookup returns CDR1 SGDLS and CDR2 YYNGEE. In DNA form, the CDR3 reads TGTGCCAGCAGCGTAGACCATTCAGATACGCAGTATTTT. It codes for CASSVDHSDTQYF.

This clonotype appeared a few times. This sequence joins TRBV2 and TRBJ2-5, with D maybe TRBD1 (6 bases). Germline CDR1 is SNHLY and CDR2 is FYNNEI. The germline V and J ends were trimmed by 7 bases and 1 base, with 16 bases remaining between them. The CDR3 has 15 amino acids. As DNA, the CDR3 is TGTGCCAGCAAGGGGGAAATCCCCTCCCAAGAGACCCAGTACTTC. It translates to CASKGEIPSQETQYF.

The chain is built from TRBV12-3 or TRBV12-4 and TRBJ2-7; the D gene is possibly TRBD1 (6 bases). Trimming left V 6 bases short and J 5 bases short, with 14 bases between. There are 13 residues in the CDR3. The CDR3, as DNA: TGTGCCAGCAGGTTACAGGGCTTCCACGAGCAGTACTTC. Its protein is CASRLQGFHEQYF.

The table lists this clonotype with a few counts. The J gene is TRBJ1-1, the V gene TRBV27, with a possible D match to TRBD1 (5 bases). The V end lost 5 bases, the J end lost 11 bases, and 21 bases lay between the germline ends. The CDR3 spans 14 residues. CDR1 MNHEY and CDR2 SMNVEV come from the germline V gene (reference sequence). The CDR3 region is CASSTPGTQMRAFF. DNA of the CDR3: TGTGCCAGCAGTACCCCCGGGACCCAAATGAGGGCTTTCTTT.

The chain employs TRBV20-1 and TRBJ2-1; TRBD2 matches 14 bases. The length of the CDR3 is 15 residues. Germline loops: CDR1 DFQATT, CDR2 SNEGSKA (reference sequence). V lost 5 bases and J lost 12; bases outside the gene matches: 12. The CDR3 coding sequence is TGCAGTGCTCAGGCGACTAGCGGGGGGGCTTGGTGGCAGTTCTTC. Translation: CSAQATSGGAWWQFF.

This clonotype was seen more than once but under ten times. This chain links TRBV12-3 or TRBV12-4 with TRBJ1-2; 7 bases map to TRBD1. The J segment lost 4 bases and the V segment lost 4 bases, leaving 6 bases of the junction unmatched. CDR3 size: 14 residues. This chain's CDR3 is CASSSTGIIYGYTF. CDR3 nucleotide sequence: TGTGCCAGCAGTTCGACAGGGATCATCTATGGCTACACCTTC.

The V call is TRBV6-5, the J call TRBJ2-2; D not certain. V gave up 7 bases and J gave up 4 bases, with 7 bases separating them. The CDR3 has 12 amino acids. CDR1 MNHEY and CDR2 SVGAGI come from the germline V gene. The CDR3, as DNA: TGTGCCAGCACCAAGACCACCGGGGAGCTGTTTTTT. It specifies CASTKTTGELFF.

This clonotype came up a few times. The V and J genes are TRBV12-3 or TRBV12-4 and TRBJ1-2, with a tentative D call TRBD1 (5 bases). The CDR3 consists of 12 residues. V gave up 6 bases and J gave up 7 bases, with 12 bases separating them. The CDR3: CASSFSGFGYTF. CDR3 nucleotide sequence: TGTGCCAGCAGCTTTTCAGGGTTTGGCTACACCTTC.

V is TRBV10-1 and J is TRBJ1-2; perhaps TRBD1 as D (5 bases). Trimming shortened V by 0 bases and J by 4 bases, and 15 bases separated the two germline ends. The CDR3 runs to 16 residues. CDR1 and CDR2 from the germline V gene are WNHNN and SYGVQD (reference sequence). The CDR3 reads CASSESRAGSPYGYTF. In DNA, the CDR3 is TGCGCCAGCAGTGAGTCGAGGGCAGGGTCTCCCTATGGCTACACCTTC.

The table lists this clonotype with a few counts. The chain recombines TRBV29-1 with TRBJ2-3, with TRBD2 identical over 7 bases. The CDR3 is made up of 15 amino acids. CDR1 is SQVTM and CDR2 is ANQGSEA in the germline V gene. V shed 6 bases, J shed 4 bases, and the junction held 13 bases outside the gene matches. This CDR3 is CSVHHGGGAPDTQYF. The CDR3 DNA reads as TGCAGCGTCCATCATGGGGGAGGGGCCCCAGATACGCAGTATTTT.

The rearrangement uses TRBV20-1 and TRBJ2-3; D unresolved. Trimming left V 4 bases short and J 3 bases short, with 5 bases between. Germline CDR1 DFQATT, CDR2 SNEGSKA (reference sequence). This CDR3 contains 11 residues. The DNA for the CDR3 is TGCAGTGCTACCAAAACAGATACGCAGTATTTT. This gives the protein CSATKTDTQYF.

The V and J genes are TRBV7-8 and TRBJ2-7; no firm D call. The CDR3 totals 13 residues. CDR1 and CDR2 from the germline V gene are SGHVS and FQNEAQ. V shed 5 bases and J shed 2 bases, with 10 bases lying between them. In DNA, the CDR3 is TGTGCCAGCAGCGCCGTACCGCCCTACGAGCAGTACTTC. The encoded protein is CASSAVPPYEQYF.

The rearrangement links TRBV18 to TRBJ1-1; D is uncertain. Trimming left V 2 bases short and J 6 bases short, with 7 bases between. The CDR3 is made up of 12 amino acids. Germline values: CDR1 KGHSH, CDR2 LQKENI. CDR3 bases: TGTGCCAGCTCACCAGGGAGGGCTGAAGCTTTCTTT. Translating gives CASSPGRAEAFF.

This clonotype was seen a handful of times. The genes are TRBV2 and TRBJ2-5, with 8 bases aligning to TRBD2. Germline V CDR1 and CDR2: SNHLY, FYNNEI. CDR3 length: 15 residues. With 0 bases clipped from V and 4 bases from J, the junction kept 4 bases outside the gene matches. CDR3 nucleotide sequence: TGTGCCAGCAGTGAAGCGTGGGCGGGAGGAGAGACCCAGTACTTC. It specifies CASSEAWAGGETQYF.

This clonotype showed up just a few times. The rearrangement joins TRBV20-1 to TRBJ2-7; no definite D call. The germline gives CDR1 DFQATT, CDR2 SNEGSKA (reference sequence). CDR3 length: 14 amino acids. V was trimmed by 0 bases and J by 3 bases, leaving 12 bases between them. The CDR3: CSARDLGYNYEQYV. For the CDR3, the DNA is TGCAGTGCTAGAGATCTAGGCTACAACTACGAGCAGTACGTC.

This clonotype was counted only a few times. The chain combines TRBV6-1 with TRBJ1-1, with D hard to call. The CDR3 is made up of 15 amino acids. CDR1 and CDR2 (germline): MNHNS, SASEGT. V was cut by 5 bases and J by 6 bases, with 19 bases left in between. CDR3 sequence: CASSQPGRLIPEAFF. The CDR3 DNA follows: TGTGCCAGCAGTCAACCAGGACGTCTGATTCCTGAAGCTTTCTTT.

The J gene is TRBJ2-7, the V gene TRBV3-1, with 13 nucleotides matching TRBD2. Germline V CDR1 and CDR2: LGHDT, YNNKEL (reference sequence). Trimming took 4 bases from V and 3 from J; bases not matched to a gene: 6. The CDR3 runs 16 residues. In nucleotides, the CDR3 is TGTGCCAGCAGCCGAGGACTAGCGGGGGCCATCTACGAGCAGTACGTC. It is translated as CASSRGLAGAIYEQYV.

There are a few counts of this clonotype. This rearrangement joins TRBV20-1 to TRBJ2-2, with 7 positions matching TRBD2. Germline CDR1 is DFQATT and CDR2 is SNEGSKA (reference sequence). CDR3 length: 15 residues. Unmatched junction bases numbered 8, after V lost 0 bases and J lost 7 bases. The CDR3: CSARDRQLAHGELFF. The DNA for the CDR3 is TGCAGTGCTAGAGACCGACAACTAGCGCACGGGGAGCTGTTTTTT.

This clonotype was counted only a few times. V usage is TRBV28 and J usage is TRBJ2-3; no firm D call. Germline V gene sequence: CDR1 MDHEN, CDR2 SYDVKM. The CDR3 sequence is 14 residues long. The V and J ends lost 4 bases and 0 bases respectively, with 8 bases between them. The CDR3 sequence: CASSSIASTDTQYF. CDR3 in DNA: TGTGCCAGCAGTTCTATAGCTAGCACAGATACGCAGTATTTT.

The chain recombines TRBV10-3 with TRBJ2-7; 7 bases align to TRBD1. The V gene end was trimmed by 2 bases and the J gene end by 5 bases; junction bases not matched to a gene: 6. This CDR3 has 14 residues. Looked up from germline, CDR1 is ENHRY and CDR2 is SYGVKD. The CDR3 region has the DNA TGTGCCATCAGTGAGAATCACACAGGGGACGAGCAGTACGTC. Translated: CAISENHTGDEQYV.